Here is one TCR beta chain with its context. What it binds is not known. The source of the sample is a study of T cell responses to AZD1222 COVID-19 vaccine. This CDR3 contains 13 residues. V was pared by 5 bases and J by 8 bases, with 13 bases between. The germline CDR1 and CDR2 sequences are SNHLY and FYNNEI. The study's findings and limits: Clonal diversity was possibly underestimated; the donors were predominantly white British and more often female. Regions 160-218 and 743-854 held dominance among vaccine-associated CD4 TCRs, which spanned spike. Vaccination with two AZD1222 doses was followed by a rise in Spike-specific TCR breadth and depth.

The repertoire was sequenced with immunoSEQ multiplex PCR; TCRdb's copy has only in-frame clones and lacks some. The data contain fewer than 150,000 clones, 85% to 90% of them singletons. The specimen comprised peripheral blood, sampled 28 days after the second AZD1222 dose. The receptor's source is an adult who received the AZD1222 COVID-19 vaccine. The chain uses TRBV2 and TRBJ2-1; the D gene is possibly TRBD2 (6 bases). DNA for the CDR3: TGTGCCAGCAGTCGACTAGGGCCCTATGAGCAGTTCTTC. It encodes CASSRLGPYEQFF.